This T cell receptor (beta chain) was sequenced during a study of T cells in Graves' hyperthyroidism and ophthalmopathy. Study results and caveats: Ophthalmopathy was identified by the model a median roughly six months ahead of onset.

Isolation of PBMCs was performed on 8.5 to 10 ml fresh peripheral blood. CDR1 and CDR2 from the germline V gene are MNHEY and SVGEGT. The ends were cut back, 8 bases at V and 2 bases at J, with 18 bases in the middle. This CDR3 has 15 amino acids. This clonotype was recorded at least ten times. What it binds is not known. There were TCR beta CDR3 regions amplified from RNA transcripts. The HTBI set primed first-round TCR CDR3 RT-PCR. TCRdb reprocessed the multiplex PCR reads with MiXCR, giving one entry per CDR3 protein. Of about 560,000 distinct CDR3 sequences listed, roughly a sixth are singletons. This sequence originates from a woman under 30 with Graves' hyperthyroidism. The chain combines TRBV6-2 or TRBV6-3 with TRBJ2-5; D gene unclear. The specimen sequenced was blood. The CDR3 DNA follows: TGTGCCAGCGGCCTTCCCGGGCAGCATCAAGAGACCCAGTACTTC. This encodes CASGLPGQHQETQYF.